This is a list of T cell receptor beta chains from one sample in a study of blood T cell repertoires in COVID-19. Assay: immunoSEQ multiplex PCR; the TCRdb copy retains only in-frame clones and omits some. The profile shows some 140,000 clones, approximately 80% of them singletons. The sequenced sample consisted of peripheral blood. All receptors derive from a woman aged 55-69 years with COVID-19, enrolled during active disease. Both conserved end residues are part of each CDR3. The order of the fields is CDR3 protein, CDR3 DNA, V gene, D gene, clone size, J gene. A D gene is named only where the DNA matches it firmly. Some rows mark clone size as missing; the rest say once, few, many or name a class of expanded clone.

CDR3: CAWSRTGDYGYTF
DNA: TGTGCCTGGAGCCGGACGGGGGACTATGGCTACACCTTC
V: TRBV30
D: NA
size: once
J: TRBJ1-2

CDR3: CASSETGYGQPQHF
DNA: TGTGCCAGTAGCGAGACTGGTTATGGCCAGCCCCAGCATTTT
V: TRBV19
D: NA
size: NA
J: TRBJ1-5

CDR3: CASSEKARLNYGYTF
DNA: TGCGCCAGCAGTGAGAAAGCACGGTTGAACTATGGCTACACCTTC
V: TRBV10-2
D: NA
size: once
J: TRBJ1-2

CDR3: CASSVLAGGPGEQYF
DNA: TGTGCCAGCAGCGTCTTAGCGGGAGGGCCGGGGGAGCAGTACTTC
V: TRBV11-1
D: TRBD2
size: few
J: TRBJ2-7

CDR3: CASSSDRGTGELFF
DNA: TGTGCCAGCAGCTCGGACAGGGGGACCGGGGAGCTGTTTTTT
V: TRBV11-3
D: TRBD1
size: NA
J: TRBJ2-2

CDR3: CASSDRSVSQHF
DNA: TGTGCCAGTAGTGACAGGTCCGTGTCCCAGCATTTT
V: TRBV19
D: NA
size: NA
J: TRBJ1-5

CDR3: CASSLAGRLNTGELFF
DNA: TGTGCCAGCAGCTTGGCAGGGAGGTTAAACACCGGGGAGCTGTTTTTT
V: TRBV5-4
D: NA
size: NA
J: TRBJ2-2

CDR3: CASSLGLPNTDTQYF
DNA: TGCGCCAGCAGCTTGGGCCTACCCAATACAGATACGCAGTATTTT
V: TRBV5-1
D: NA
size: NA
J: TRBJ2-3

CDR3: CASSAGSGSYTGELFF
DNA: TGCGCCAGCAGTGCAGGGAGCGGGAGCTACACCGGGGAGCTGTTTTTT
V: TRBV5-1
D: TRBD2
size: NA
J: TRBJ2-2

CDR3: CASSVGGRSQETQYF
DNA: TGTGCCAGCAGCGTAGGCGGGAGGTCTCAAGAGACCCAGTACTTC
V: TRBV6-5
D: TRBD2
size: few
J: TRBJ2-5

CDR3: CASSVAGTSGFNEQFF
DNA: TGTGCCAGCAGCGTCGCCGGGACTAGCGGGTTCAATGAGCAGTTCTTC
V: TRBV9
D: TRBD2
size: NA
J: TRBJ2-1

CDR3: CASKPVNYGYTF
DNA: TGTGCCAGCAAACCGGTTAACTATGGCTACACCTTC
V: TRBV6-4
D: NA
size: NA
J: TRBJ1-2

CDR3: CASSYKPGQGPSPLHF
DNA: TGTGCCAGCAGCTACAAACCGGGACAGGGACCTTCACCCCTCCACTTT
V: TRBV6-5
D: TRBD1
size: once
J: TRBJ1-6

CDR3: CASSQYTGTVLNGYTF
DNA: TGTGCCAGCAGCCAATACACCGGGACAGTGCTTAATGGCTACACCTTC
V: TRBV3-1/TRBV3-2
D: TRBD1
size: NA
J: TRBJ1-2

CDR3: CASSSLGEGGKGSPLHF
DNA: TGTGCCAGCAGCTCTCTGGGGGAGGGTGGAAAGGGTTCACCCCTCCACTTT
V: TRBV21-1
D: NA
size: NA
J: TRBJ1-6

CDR3: CAFWGGGTEAFF
DNA: TGTGCCTTTTGGGGGGGAGGGACTGAAGCTTTCTTT
V: TRBV6-5
D: NA
size: once
J: TRBJ1-1

CDR3: CASRRQGGRYGYTF
DNA: TGTGCCAGCAGAAGACAGGGGGGGAGGTATGGCTACACCTTC
V: TRBV6-5
D: TRBD1
size: NA
J: TRBJ1-2

CDR3: CASIDRNSYNSPLHF
DNA: TGTGCCAGCATAGATAGAAACTCCTATAATTCACCCCTCCACTTT
V: TRBV7-9
D: NA
size: NA
J: TRBJ1-6

CDR3: CASSFSLAGGETQYF
DNA: TGTGCCAGCAGCTTCTCACTAGCGGGAGGAGAGACCCAGTACTTC
V: TRBV7-9
D: TRBD2
size: NA
J: TRBJ2-5

CDR3: CASSLLTSGRNEQFF
DNA: TGTGCCAGCAGTTTACTCACTAGCGGGAGAAATGAGCAGTTCTTC
V: TRBV27
D: TRBD2
size: NA
J: TRBJ2-1

CDR3: CASRDDRGHFGYTF
DNA: TGTGCCAGCAGGGACGACAGGGGGCACTTTGGCTACACCTTC
V: TRBV2
D: TRBD1
size: NA
J: TRBJ1-2

CDR3: CAISESEDISGYTF
DNA: TGTGCCATCAGTGAGTCGGAGGATATTAGTGGCTACACCTTC
V: TRBV10-3
D: NA
size: NA
J: TRBJ1-2

CDR3: CASSTGTGFTQPQHF
DNA: TGTGCCAGCAGTACCGGGACAGGCTTCACTCAGCCCCAGCATTTT
V: TRBV6-5
D: TRBD1
size: NA
J: TRBJ1-5

CDR3: CASSSRGPTGELFF
DNA: TGTGCCAGCAGCAGCAGGGGCCCCACCGGGGAGCTGTTTTTT
V: TRBV5-6
D: NA
size: NA
J: TRBJ2-2

CDR3: CSVRDRDSNQPQHF
DNA: TGCAGCGTTCGGGACAGGGACAGCAATCAGCCCCAGCATTTT
V: TRBV29-1
D: TRBD1
size: NA
J: TRBJ1-5

CDR3: CASSYTPGTANTEAFF
DNA: TGTGCCAGCAGTTACACACCAGGGACAGCGAACACTGAAGCTTTCTTT
V: TRBV6-6
D: TRBD1
size: NA
J: TRBJ1-1

CDR3: CASSEAPGYGYTF
DNA: TGTGCCAGCAGTGAAGCGCCAGGGTATGGCTACACCTTC
V: TRBV6-1
D: NA
size: NA
J: TRBJ1-2

CDR3: CASSQTGGGEAFF
DNA: TGTGCCAGTAGTCAAACAGGGGGCGGTGAAGCTTTCTTT
V: TRBV19
D: TRBD1
size: NA
J: TRBJ1-1

CDR3: CASNPSQGLNYGYTF
DNA: TGTGCCAGCAATCCCTCACAGGGGCTTAACTATGGCTACACCTTC
V: TRBV11-2
D: TRBD1
size: NA
J: TRBJ1-2

CDR3: CASSIGGPGNTEAFF
DNA: TGTGCCAGTAGTATAGGCGGGCCAGGAAACACTGAAGCTTTCTTT
V: TRBV19
D: NA
size: NA
J: TRBJ1-1

CDR3: CASSQVSGGRGYTF
DNA: TGCGCCAGCAGCCAAGTATCGGGGGGCAGAGGCTACACCTTC
V: TRBV4-1
D: NA
size: NA
J: TRBJ1-2

CDR3: CASSTSDRETAFF
DNA: TGTGCCAGTAGTACTTCGGACAGGGAAACAGCTTTCTTT
V: TRBV19
D: TRBD1
size: NA
J: TRBJ1-1

CDR3: CASRPGGLYGYTF
DNA: TGTGCCAGCAGGCCAGGGGGCCTATATGGCTACACCTTC
V: TRBV6-5
D: TRBD1
size: NA
J: TRBJ1-2

CDR3: CAIRADRPEAFF
DNA: TGTGCCATCAGAGCAGACAGGCCTGAAGCTTTCTTT
V: TRBV10-3
D: NA
size: once
J: TRBJ1-1

CDR3: CASSRTSGRYEQYF
DNA: TGTGCCAGCTCACGGACTAGCGGGAGGTACGAGCAGTACTTC
V: TRBV18
D: TRBD2
size: NA
J: TRBJ2-7

CDR3: CASSPARLSGANVLTF
DNA: TGTGCCAGCTCACCAGCCCGACTCTCTGGGGCCAACGTCCTGACTTTC
V: TRBV18
D: NA
size: NA
J: TRBJ2-6

CDR3: CASSVIAGGVNEQFF
DNA: TGTGCCAGTAGCGTAATAGCGGGAGGGGTAAATGAGCAGTTCTTC
V: TRBV19
D: TRBD2
size: few
J: TRBJ2-1

CDR3: CASSQESSGRQGTQYF
DNA: TGTGCCAGCAGCCAAGAGTCTAGCGGGAGGCAGGGTACGCAGTATTTT
V: TRBV3-1/TRBV3-2
D: TRBD2
size: NA
J: TRBJ2-3

CDR3: CASSEVRGQGGSPLHF
DNA: TGTGCCAGCAGTGAAGTAAGGGGACAGGGAGGTTCACCCCTCCACTTT
V: TRBV6-1
D: TRBD1
size: NA
J: TRBJ1-6

CDR3: CASSSEGLLPRADTQYF
DNA: TGTGCCAGTAGTAGTGAGGGACTCCTTCCGCGGGCAGATACGCAGTATTTT
V: TRBV19
D: NA
size: NA
J: TRBJ2-3

CDR3: CASSKDATSGEETQYF
DNA: TGTGCCAGCAGCAAAGACGCGACTAGCGGGGAAGAGACCCAGTACTTC
V: TRBV21-1
D: NA
size: once
J: TRBJ2-5

CDR3: CASSVAGQGIRNEQFF
DNA: TGTGCCAGCAGCGTAGCGGGACAGGGGATAAGGAATGAGCAGTTCTTC
V: TRBV9
D: TRBD1
size: NA
J: TRBJ2-1

CDR3: CASSPVGGTGGGKGTEAFF
DNA: TGTGCCAGCAGCCCGGTGGGAGGGACAGGGGGCGGGAAGGGCACTGAAGCTTTCTTT
V: TRBV5-6
D: TRBD1
size: NA
J: TRBJ1-1

CDR3: CASRRGGSYNEQFF
DNA: TGTGCCAGCAGGAGAGGCGGCTCCTACAATGAGCAGTTCTTC
V: TRBV3-1/TRBV3-2
D: NA
size: NA
J: TRBJ2-1

CDR3: CASSLRFGTGTDEQYF
DNA: TGCGCCAGCAGCTTGAGATTCGGGACAGGTACGGACGAGCAGTACTTC
V: TRBV5-1
D: TRBD1
size: NA
J: TRBJ2-7